Listed below are T cell receptor beta chains from one sample, sequenced in a study of beta chain features in type 1 diabetes. Clones were sequenced by immunoSEQ multiplex PCR, and TCRdb holds only the in-frame ones, with some missing. The table lists 400,000 to 600,000 clones, 30% of them singletons. Source material: naive CD4+ T cells from blood. The origin of the receptors is a man between 18 and 35 years old in good health. CDR3s include the opening cysteine and the closing phenylalanine or tryptophan. D genes are given only for firm matches. Only part of the rows carry a size: once, few, many, or a class if the clone is expanded.

d_gene	v_gene	abundance	j_gene	CDR3nt	CDR3aa
TRBD1	TRBV29-1	.	TRBJ2-4	TGCAGCGTTCGGCAGGGGGACATTCAGTACTTC	CSVRQGDIQYF
.	TRBV14	few	TRBJ2-3	TGTGCCAGCAGCCAAGATCGGGCAGATACGCAGTATTTT	CASSQDRADTQYF
.	TRBV6-6	.	TRBJ2-1	TGTGCCAGCAGTTATTCATCGCCGCCCTACAATGAGCAGTTCTTC	CASSYSSPPYNEQFF
.	TRBV30	.	TRBJ2-1	TGTGCCTGGAGTTCTAGGACACAGACGTACAATGAGCAGTTCTTC	CAWSSRTQTYNEQFF
.	TRBV7-2	.	TRBJ2-5	TGTGCCAGCAGCTTAGCAGGCCAAAGCGTGGAGACCCAGTACTTC	CASSLAGQSVETQYF
.	TRBV29-1	.	TRBJ2-2	TGCAGCGTTGGGCAGGTTAACACCGGGGAGCTGTTTTTT	CSVGQVNTGELFF
.	TRBV6-5	.	TRBJ2-4	TGTGCCAGCAGGTCGGGCAGGGCACAAAACATTCAGTACTTC	CASRSGRAQNIQYF
TRBD1	TRBV2	.	TRBJ2-5	TGTGCCAGCACCCCAAAGAGACAGGGCCCCAAAGAGACCCAGTACTTC	CASTPKRQGPKETQYF
TRBD1	TRBV9	.	TRBJ1-4	TGTGCCAGCAGCGTAGGAGTAGCCGGGACAGGAGAGGAAAAACTGTTTTTT	CASSVGVAGTGEEKLFF
TRBD1	TRBV9	.	TRBJ2-5	TGTGCCAGCGGTCGGACAGGCGGGGAGACCCAGTACTTC	CASGRTGGETQYF
.	TRBV7-2	few	TRBJ2-7	TGTGCCAGCAGCCCTGGAGAGGCAGAGTCCTACGAGCAGTACTTC	CASSPGEAESYEQYF
.	TRBV30	few	TRBJ2-7	TGTGCCTGGAGTGTTTCAGGTTCTTACGAGCAGTACTTC	CAWSVSGSYEQYF
.	TRBV5-4	.	TRBJ2-3	TGTGCCAGCAGCCCCCGCACCACAGATACGCAGTATTTT	CASSPRTTDTQYF
.	TRBV7-9	few	TRBJ2-3	TGTGCCAGCAGCTTAGCGGGAGCGCGGACGCAGTATTTT	CASSLAGARTQYF
.	TRBV30	few	TRBJ1-1	TGTGCCTGGAGTGTATATTCGCGCACTGAAGCTTTCTTT	CAWSVYSRTEAFF
.	TRBV6-1	.	TRBJ2-1	TGTGCCAGCAGTTTCCCCGGGACGGCTTACAATGAGCAGTTCTTC	CASSFPGTAYNEQFF
.	TRBV29-1	few	TRBJ2-3	TGCAGCCTCGATGGATCTAGCACAGATACGCAGTATTTT	CSLDGSSTDTQYF
.	TRBV7-2	.	TRBJ2-1	TGTGCCAGCAGCTTCAAAAATAGCGACGAGCAGTTCTTC	CASSFKNSDEQFF
TRBD1	TRBV27	few	TRBJ2-5	TGTGCCAGCAGTTTATTAGGACAGGGAGGAAAGACCCAGTACTTC	CASSLLGQGGKTQYF
.	TRBV4-2	.	TRBJ2-5	TGTGCCAGCAGCCAAGTCGTGGGCGGGGAAACGGAGACCCAGTACTTC	CASSQVVGGETETQYF
.	TRBV30	few	TRBJ2-1	TGTGCCTGGAGTGTCACCTCGTACAATGAGCAGTTCTTC	CAWSVTSYNEQFF
.	TRBV29-1	.	TRBJ2-3	TGCAGCGTTCTGGGGGGCGGAACAGATACGCAGTATTTT	CSVLGGGTDTQYF
TRBD1	TRBV7-9	.	TRBJ2-5	TGTGCCAGCAGCTACTACAGGGGGCCTGGAGAGACCCAGTACTTC	CASSYYRGPGETQYF
TRBD1	TRBV29-1	few	TRBJ2-3	TGCAGCGCCGGACAGGGGATCTTGGCAGATACGCAGTATTTT	CSAGQGILADTQYF
TRBD2	TRBV18	.	TRBJ2-7	TGTGCCAGCTCACCGGGGACTAGCGGGGTGTACGAGCAGTACTTC	CASSPGTSGVYEQYF
.	TRBV27	.	TRBJ2-5	TGTGCCAGCAGACCTAGCGACCAAGAGACCCAGTACTTC	CASRPSDQETQYF
.	TRBV28	.	TRBJ2-7	TGTGCCAGCAGTTCAATAACAGGGCAGACCTACGAGCAGTACTTC	CASSSITGQTYEQYF
.	TRBV4-3	.	TRBJ2-1	TGCGCCAGCAGCCAAGGTCAGGGGATCGGTGAGCAGTTCTTC	CASSQGQGIGEQFF
.	TRBV9	.	TRBJ2-1	TGTGCCAGCAGCGTTCGCCAGACCGACTACAATGAGCAGTTCTTC	CASSVRQTDYNEQFF
.	TRBV23-1	few	TRBJ1-2	TGCGCCAGCAGTCAATCTCTAACAGGGAGAGGGGTTCATGGCTACACCTTC	CASSQSLTGRGVHGYTF
TRBD1	TRBV9	.	TRBJ2-1	TGTGCCAGCAGCGTCGAACCCACAGGGGACGAGCAGTTCTTC	CASSVEPTGDEQFF
TRBD1	TRBV6-6	few	TRBJ2-3	TGTGCCAGCAGGCAAGACAGGGGGATCACAGATACGCAGTATTTT	CASRQDRGITDTQYF
TRBD1	TRBV30	few	TRBJ2-1	TGTGCCTGCCTAAGGGACAGAAACAATGAGCAGTTCTTC	CACLRDRNNEQFF
.	TRBV9	.	TRBJ2-7	TGTGCCAGCAGCGAACAGGGTTCCTACGAGCAGTACTTC	CASSEQGSYEQYF
TRBD1	TRBV7-9	once	TRBJ2-7	TGTGCCAGCAGCTATCAGGGACAGGTCACACAGTACTTC	CASSYQGQVTQYF
.	TRBV11-2	once	TRBJ2-3	TGTGCCAGCAGCTTATTTTCTAGCACAGATACGCAGTATTTT	CASSLFSSTDTQYF
TRBD2	TRBV6-4	.	TRBJ2-7	TGTGCCAGCAGTGACCGGCCGACCGGGGGGAACTACGAGCAGTACTTC	CASSDRPTGGNYEQYF
.	TRBV7-9	.	TRBJ1-3	TGTGCCAGCAGCTTAGACTCTGGAAACACCATATATTTT	CASSLDSGNTIYF
TRBD2	TRBV2	few	TRBJ2-6	TGTGCCCGCTCCCCCATGGGGGGGACTGGGGCCAACGTCCTGACTTTC	CARSPMGGTGANVLTF
TRBD1	TRBV29-1	few	TRBJ1-1	TGCAGCGTGTTCCGGGACAGGGTGACCACTGAAGCTTTCTTT	CSVFRDRVTTEAFF
TRBD2	TRBV5-4	few	TRBJ2-5	TGTGCCAGCAGCTCCGGGACTAGCGCCGAGACCCAGTACTTC	CASSSGTSAETQYF
.	TRBV5-1	.	TRBJ1-2	TGCGCCAGCAGATCCTCCTATGGCTACACCTTC	CASRSSYGYTF
.	TRBV10-3	few	TRBJ2-1	TGTGCCATCAGTGGGGGAGCGGACAATGAGCAGTTCTTC	CAISGGADNEQFF
.	TRBV25-1	.	TRBJ2-5	TGTGCCAGCAGTGAATCGTGGGGGACCCAGTACTTC	CASSESWGTQYF
.	TRBV7-7	once	TRBJ2-2	TGTGCTAGCAGCTTAGTCGGGACGAACACCGGGGAGCTGTTTTTT	CASSLVGTNTGELFF
.	TRBV5-1	.	TRBJ2-1	TGCGCCAGCAGCCCGGGACTTTCTTTTGAGCAGTTCTTC	CASSPGLSFEQFF
TRBD2	TRBV19	.	TRBJ2-1	TGTGCCAGTAGTGCCAGGACTAGCGTTAAACACAATGAGCAGTTCTTC	CASSARTSVKHNEQFF
TRBD1	TRBV6-1	.	TRBJ1-1	TGTGCCAGCATAGAAAGATCGACAGGGAAGGCTTTCTTT	CASIERSTGKAFF